The 12 T cell receptor beta chains listed next were all sequenced from one sample in a study of PD-L1 blockade in urothelial cancer. The time point is: pretreatment peripheral blood. Sequenced by immunoSEQ multiplex PCR; TCRdb stores in-frame clones only, minus some. The repertoire holds about 70,000 clones, about 90% seen once, with approximately 5% in the top ten. The sequencing here drew on PBMCs, taken around atezolizumab (anti-PD-L1) treatment. The source is a man in his 70s with urothelial cancer.

The rearrangement joins TRBV4-2 to TRBJ2-4, with D maybe TRBD1 (5 bases). From germline, CDR1 is LGHNA and CDR2 YNFKEQ. The CDR3 sequence is 15 residues long. Trimming took off 4 bases at V and 11 bases at J, with 21 bases between the two ends. In nucleotides, the CDR3 is TGTGCCAGCAGCCCCACGCTGGGGCCACTCGACGTTCAGTACTTC. This codes for CASSPTLGPLDVQYF.

J is TRBJ2-5 and V is TRBV7-2, with 9 positions matching TRBD2. Trimming took 5 bases from V and 7 from J; bases not matched to a gene: 8. The CDR3 loop spans 14 amino acids. Per the germline V gene, CDR1 is SGHTA and CDR2 is FQGNSA. The CDR3 region has the DNA TGTGCCAGCAGCCCGGGACTAGCAACCGGGACCCAGTACTTC. Translation gives CASSPGLATGTQYF. The whole variable domain, filled in from reference TRBV7-2 and TRBJ2-5, reads GAGVSQSPSNKVTEKGKDVELRCDPISGHTALYWYRQSLGQGLEFLIYFQGNSAPDKSGLPSDRFSAERTGGSVSTLTIQRTQQEDSAVYLCASSPGLATGTQYFGPGTRLLVL.

This clone is a singleton in its sample. V and J are TRBV5-4 and TRBJ2-2; possibly TRBD1 for D (6 bases). The germline V gene encodes CDR1 SGHNT and CDR2 YYREEE (reference sequence). This CDR3 contains 15 residues. V lost 1 base and J lost 4, with 11 bases in between. The CDR3 is CASSLMGAGTGELFF. DNA of the CDR3: TGTGCCAGCAGCTTGATGGGGGCTGGCACCGGGGAGCTGTTTTTT.

V gene TRBV29-1 combines with J gene TRBJ1-1; possible D gene TRBD1, 6 bases. Germline CDR1 and CDR2: SQVTM and ANQGSEA. The CDR3 has 12 residues. The V end was cut by 6 bases, the J end by 4 bases, with 12 bases between. The DNA for the CDR3 is TGCAGCGTGGGACACCATGGCACTGAAGCTTTCTTT. Translation gives CSVGHHGTEAFF.

This chain uses TRBV11-2 with TRBJ2-5; weak D call: TRBD1 (6 bases). Germline V gene sequence: CDR1 SGHAT, CDR2 FQNNGV. The ends were cut back, 0 bases at V and 3 bases at J, with 14 bases in the middle. The CDR3 is 16 amino acids. As DNA, the CDR3 is TGTGCCAGCAGCTTAGAGTTGAGGACAGACAAAGAGACCCAGTACTTC. Protein: CASSLELRTDKETQYF. Full variable domain (outside the CDR3, taken from reference TRBV11-2 and TRBJ2-5): EAGVAQSPRYKIIEKRQSVAFWCNPISGHATLYWYQQILGQGPKLLIQFQNNGVVDDSQLPKDRFSAERLKGVDSTLKIQPAKLEDSAVYLCASSLELRTDKETQYFGPGTRLLVL.

The chain recombines TRBV28 with TRBJ2-4, with TRBD1 as a possible D gene (5 bases). The CDR3 spans 16 residues. The V end was cut by 4 bases, the J end by 0 bases, with 13 bases between. In germline, CDR1 is MDHEN, CDR2 SYDVKM. DNA of the CDR3: TGTGCCAGCAGTTCGGCCGGACAAGTAGCCAAAAACATTCAGTACTTC. Its translation is CASSSAGQVAKNIQYF.

This clone was found once. The V call is TRBV5-4, the J call TRBJ1-1; tentative D call: TRBD1 (5 bases). The germline gives CDR1 SGHNT, CDR2 YYREEE (reference sequence). The CDR3 spans 15 residues. The V gene lost 4 bases and the J gene lost 0 bases, with 13 bases spanning the gap. The CDR3 bases are TGTGCCAGCAGCCTCGAAGGGGCTATGAACACTGAAGCTTTCTTT. Translated, it gives CASSLEGAMNTEAFF.

The chain combines TRBV28 with TRBJ1-1, with a tentative D call TRBD1 (6 bases). Germline CDR1 MDHEN, CDR2 SYDVKM. Trimming took off 3 bases at V and 3 bases at J, with 11 bases between the two ends. CDR3 length: 14 amino acids. CDR3 amino acids: CASSFPQGYTEAFF. Written as DNA, the CDR3 is TGTGCCAGCAGTTTTCCTCAGGGGTACACTGAAGCTTTCTTT.

The rearrangement links TRBV9 to TRBJ2-3; 9 nucleotides match TRBD2. Losses at the gene ends were 0 bases for V and 6 bases for J; bases not matched to a gene: 23. Looked up from germline, CDR1 is SGDLS and CDR2 is YYNGEE. This CDR3 comprises 21 residues. CDR3 bases: TGTGCCAGCAGCGTAGGACCGTGGACTAGCGATAGAATATCTCAACCGGATACGCAGTATTTT. Its translation is CASSVGPWTSDRISQPDTQYF.

The CDR3, as DNA: TGTGCCAGCATCCCAGGGGGCTCCTACGAGCAGTACTTC. This codes for CASIPGGSYEQYF. V and J are TRBV6-1 and TRBJ2-7; TRBD1 agrees at 7 bases. Germline V gives CDR1 MNHNS, CDR2 SASEGT. Trimming removed 7 bases from V and 0 bases from J; junction bases left unmatched: 3. CDR3 length: 13 residues.

This rearrangement joins TRBV5-1 to TRBJ2-1; no clear D gene. V gave up 1 base and J gave up 8 bases, with 7 bases separating them. The CDR3 contains 12 residues. CDR1 SGHRS and CDR2 YFSETQ come from the germline V gene. The CDR3 DNA is TGCGCCAGCAGCTTGTGGGCAGATGAGCAGTTCTTC. Encoded protein: CASSLWADEQFF.

V is TRBV5-1 and J is TRBJ2-1; 8 nucleotides align to TRBD2. The V segment lost 6 bases and the J segment 7 bases; nucleotides outside the gene matches: 12. From germline, CDR1 is SGHRS and CDR2 YFSETQ. The CDR3 length is 15 residues. The CDR3 sequence is CASTPGGTVINEQFF. CDR3 nucleotide sequence: TGCGCCAGCACCCCGGGAGGGACCGTGATTAATGAGCAGTTCTTC.